The 11 T cell receptor beta chains below were found in one sample sequenced in a study of cytomegalovirus exposure and HLA in healthy donors. The PCR made use of 60 Vbeta and 13 Jbeta primers. Profiled with immunoSEQ multiplex PCR; TCRdb holds only in-frame clones, not every one. The repertoire consists of about 19,000 clones, with more than 80% occurring once and the leading ten covering about 22%. Sample: PBMCs. Receptors originate from a human donor in good health.

This chain uses TRBV19 with TRBJ2-1, with D possibly matching TRBD1 (6 bases). The CDR3 sequence is 15 residues long. Trimming cost V 7 bases and J 3 bases, with 16 bases left between them. The germline gives CDR1 LNHDA, CDR2 SQIVND (reference sequence). This chain's CDR3 is CASTPVQGSYNEQFF. The CDR3 DNA reads as TGTGCCAGTACCCCGGTGCAGGGGAGCTACAATGAGCAGTTCTTC.

The V call is TRBV5-1, the J call TRBJ1-2; D remains unclear. In germline, CDR1 is SGHRS, CDR2 YFSETQ. This CDR3 spans 13 amino acids. V was clipped by 4 bases and J by 5 bases, with 12 bases between them. The DNA of the CDR3 is TGCGCCAGCAGCCCAGACGGAGCTTATGGCTACACCTTC. Its protein product is CASSPDGAYGYTF.

Here the CDR3 DNA reads TGTGCCAGTAGAGGCGTGCAGGGGTTCGGTACTGAAGCTTTCTTT. Its translation is CASRGVQGFGTEAFF. The chain couples TRBV19 to TRBJ1-1; D is possibly TRBD1 (6 bases). Germline loops: CDR1 LNHDA, CDR2 SQIVND (reference sequence). The CDR3 extends over 15 amino acids. V shed 6 bases and J shed 5 bases, with 19 bases lying between them.

This clone was recorded a few times. This chain joins TRBV19 and TRBJ1-4; maybe TRBD1 (5 bases). The germline V and J ends were trimmed by 10 bases and 10 bases, with 19 bases remaining between them. Germline lookup yields CDR1 LNHDA and CDR2 SQIVND (reference sequence). CDR3 length: 13 residues. The DNA for the CDR3 is TGTGCCACCTCCGGGACGGGGGGTGGAAAACTGTTTTTT. Protein product: CATSGTGGGKLFF. The full variable domain, in which reference TRBV19 and TRBJ1-4 provide the parts outside the CDR3, is DGGITQSPKYLFRKEGQNVTLSCEQNLNHDAMYWYRQDPGQGLRLIYYSQIVNDFQKGDIAEGYSVSREKKESFPLTVTSAQKNPTAFYLCATSGTGGGKLFFGSGTQLSVL.

Comment on this clone: The junction differs from germline at one of its ends, possibly a read error. V usage is TRBV7-9 and J usage is TRBJ2-1; D is possibly TRBD1 (5 bases). This CDR3 region has 17 residues. The germline V gene encodes CDR1 SEHNR and CDR2 FQNEAQ (reference sequence). The CDR3 DNA sequence: TGTGCCAGCAGCTTAGTCAAGGGGCCCGCCGTCTACACTGAGCAGTTCTTC. Translating it yields CASSLVKGPAVYTEQFF. The entire variable domain, with the rest obtained from reference TRBV7-9 and TRBJ2-1, is as follows: DTGVSQNPRHKITKRGQNVTFRCDPISEHNRLYWYRQTLGQGPEFLTYFQNEAQLEKSRLLSDRFSAERPKGSFSTLEIQRTEQGDSAMYLCASSLVKGPAVYTEQFFGPGTRLTVL.

This chain uses TRBV6-6 with TRBJ2-3; 7 bases are a match to TRBD2. The J segment lost 0 bases and the V segment lost 7 bases, leaving 4 bases of the junction unmatched. This CDR3 is built from 14 residues. Germline-derived CDR1 and CDR2 are MNHNY and SVGAGI (reference sequence). CDR3 DNA sequence: TGTGCCAGCACCGGGCGGGGGAGCACAGATACGCAGTATTTT. It specifies CASTGRGSTDTQYF.

The rearrangement joins TRBV18 to TRBJ2-1; TRBD2 matches at 9 bases. The CDR3 extends over 17 amino acids. Trimming took 0 bases from V and 2 from J; bases not matched to a gene: 5. Germline CDR1 KGHSH, CDR2 LQKENI. CDR3 nucleotide sequence: TGTGCCAGCTCACCACCTAGCGGGAGCTACGCCTACAATGAGCAGTTCTTC. Protein product: CASSPPSGSYAYNEQFF.

This sequence joins TRBV5-4 and TRBJ1-2, with TRBD1 identical over 9 bases. The V and J ends lost 0 bases and 6 bases, in that order; junction bases with no gene match: 6. Per the germline V gene, CDR1 is SGHNT and CDR2 is YYREEE (reference sequence). The CDR3 extends over 15 amino acids. The CDR3 loop is CASSLVGQGSNGYTF. DNA for the CDR3: TGTGCCAGCAGCTTGGTCGGACAGGGGTCCAATGGCTACACCTTC.

Details on this clone: The junction shows a germline mismatch at one end, possibly a read error. The chain joins TRBV7-9 to TRBJ1-3; the D gene is possibly TRBD1 (5 bases). This CDR3 region has 15 residues. CDR1 and CDR2 from the germline V gene are SEHNR and FQNEAQ (reference sequence). The CDR3 here is CASRPGQIAGNAIYF. The CDR3 bases are TGTGCCAGCAGACCAGGGCAGATCGCTGGAAACGCCATATATTTT. The full variable domain, its missing parts supplied by reference TRBV7-9 and TRBJ1-3, is DTGVSQNPRHKITKRGQNVTFRCDPISEHNRLYWYRQTLGQGPEFLTYFQNEAQLEKSRLLSDRFSAERPKGSFSTLEIQRTEQGDSAMYLCASRPGQIAGNAIYFGEGSWLTVV.

The V call is TRBV30, the J call TRBJ1-1; TRBD1 might be the D (5 bases). Germline assignment: CDR1 GTSNPN and CDR2 SVGIG (reference sequence). V was shortened by 5 bases and J by 6 bases, with 7 bases between the two germline ends. The CDR3 runs 10 residues. The CDR3 DNA reads as TGTGCCTGGCAACAGGCTGAAGCTTTCTTT. Translated, it gives CAWQQAEAFF. The full variable domain, rest sourced from reference TRBV30 and TRBJ1-1, is SQTIHQWPATLVQPVGSPLSLECTVEGTSNPNLYWYRQAAGRGLQLLFYSVGIGQISSEVPQNLSASRPQDRQFILSSKKLLLSDSGFYLCAWQQAEAFFGQGTRLTVV.

The sample holds a few counts of this clone. V gene TRBV6-5 combines with J gene TRBJ2-7, with D possibly TRBD2 on 7 matching bases. Germline CDR1 is MNHEY and CDR2 is SVGAGI. Trimming stripped 2 bases from V and 3 bases from J, with 14 bases between. The CDR3 is 15 amino acids. DNA for the CDR3: TGTGCCAGCAGTTACCGAAGGGGGGGATTCTACGAGCAGTACTTC. Translation: CASSYRRGGFYEQYF.